Following are 3 T cell receptor beta chains from one sample sequenced in a study of T cell repertoires in cytomegalovirus infection. Each CDR3 protein is one row after TCRdb ran MiXCR on the reads. The sample yields about a million distinct CDR3 sequences, less than 40% seen once. Their recognized antigens are unknown. Here the sequenced sample was cultured CD8+ T cells from PBMCs, taken from culture after CMV antigen stimulation. These receptors all come from a human donor in good health (CMV status not recorded). Some clones in this sample may be carry-over from other donors' samples.

This rearrangement joins TRBV27 to TRBJ1-5, with D perhaps matching TRBD1 (6 bases). In germline, CDR1 is MNHEY, CDR2 SMNVEV (reference sequence). With 5 bases removed from V and 5 bases from J, the gap between germline ends came to 13 bases. The CDR3 spans 14 residues. The CDR3 region is CASSLQGGDQPQHF. The CDR3 nucleotides read TGTGCCAGCAGTCTACAGGGTGGGGATCAGCCCCAGCATTTT.

The V gene is TRBV27, the J gene TRBJ1-5, with D perhaps TRBD1 (6 bases). The germline V and J ends were trimmed by 2 bases and 3 bases, with 11 bases remaining between them. The CDR3 extends over 15 amino acids. The germline gives CDR1 MNHEY, CDR2 SMNVEV (reference sequence). The CDR3 is CASSLIGGLNQPQHF. DNA for the CDR3: TGTGCCAGCAGTTTAATCGGGGGCCTCAATCAGCCCCAGCATTTT.

This clonotype was recorded once. The chain carries TRBV29-1 and TRBJ1-1, with D possibly matching TRBD1 (6 bases). CDR3 size: 13 residues. V was cut by 4 bases and J by 5 bases, with 14 bases left in between. Per germline, CDR1 SQVTM and CDR2 ANQGSEA. CDR3 coding DNA: TGCAGCGTTGTTATCGGGGGCTCTACTGAAGCTTTCTTT. This codes for CSVVIGGSTEAFF.